The clone carrying this T cell receptor (beta chain) was counted many times. Its antigen is still unknown. This specimen belongs to a study of CD8 T cells in ankylosing spondylitis. TCRdb re-derived calls from the 5' RACE reads in MiXCR, one entry per CDR3 protein. This table holds roughly 670,000 distinct CDR3 sequences, 15% to 20% found once. Study-wide points: For ankylosing spondylitis blood, a TCR beta motif of under ten highly homologous variants appeared characteristic.

The clonotype comes from a male donor with ankylosing spondylitis. The sequenced material came from blood, either unsorted or a sorted T cell fraction (not recorded which).

This CDR3 reads CASSPSAGSYEQYF. The CDR3 nucleotides are TGTGCCAGCAGTCCGTCCGCGGGCAGCTACGAGCAGTACTTC. This rearrangement joins TRBV12-3 or TRBV12-4 to TRBJ2-7, with a weak D call TRBD2 (5 bases). Trimming removed 5 bases at V and 3 bases at J, with 14 bases between. CDR3 length equals 14 residues.